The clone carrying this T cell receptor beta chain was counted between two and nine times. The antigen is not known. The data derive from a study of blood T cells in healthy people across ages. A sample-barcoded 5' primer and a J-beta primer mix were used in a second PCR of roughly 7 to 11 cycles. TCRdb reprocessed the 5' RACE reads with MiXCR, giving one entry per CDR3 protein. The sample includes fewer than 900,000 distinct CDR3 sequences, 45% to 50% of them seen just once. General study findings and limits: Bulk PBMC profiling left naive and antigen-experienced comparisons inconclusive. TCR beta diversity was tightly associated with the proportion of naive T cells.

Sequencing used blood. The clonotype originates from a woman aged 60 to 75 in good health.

This CDR3 reads CAISRTGANTEAFF. In DNA, the CDR3 is TGTGCCATCAGTAGAACGGGAGCGAACACTGAAGCTTTCTTT. The chain joins TRBV10-3 to TRBJ1-1; D is unclear. CDR3 size: 14 residues. The germline V gene encodes CDR1 ENHRY and CDR2 SYGVKD. Trimming pared 5 bases from V and 1 base from J, leaving 11 bases between.